This TCR beta chain was identified in a study of vaccination effects on CD4 cells after COVID-19. The CDR3 covers 16 residues. In germline, CDR1 is SGHRS, CDR2 YFSETQ. V was cut by 4 bases and J by 1 base, with 14 bases left in between. Under the ViraFEST assay, PBMC were stimulated with viral peptide pools so that antigen-specific CD4+ T cells expanded. Sequencing was performed afterwards. Subsequent to a culture period of around 10 days, CD4+ T cells were isolated. Subjects were given two BNT162b2 or mRNA-1273 vaccine doses. Wells containing two million PBMC each were cultured with approximately 9.2 IU/ml IL-2 and about 10 ug/ml peptides. As for this clone: Its cognate antigen is unknown.

The method was immunoSEQ multiplex PCR; TCRdb's version includes in-frame clones alone and lacks a portion of them. The table records roughly 13,000 clones, around three quarters of them present only once. Sample: CD4+ T cells from PBMCs cultured with SARS-CoV-2 spike peptides, taken after COVID-19 vaccination. This clonotype was obtained from a human donor who received a COVID-19 vaccine. The V gene is TRBV5-1, the J gene TRBJ2-2; D unclear. The CDR3 protein is CASSPLGSGNTGELFF. Written as DNA, the CDR3 is TGCGCCAGCAGCCCTTTAGGGTCGGGGAACACCGGGGAGCTGTTTTTT.